The 14 T cell receptor beta chains in this list originate from one sample, sequenced in a study of a mutant IDH1 vaccine in newly diagnosed glioma. This sample's time point: baseline, week 1 (first vaccination visit). This sample's treatment: pre-vaccination baseline after standard-of-care therapy. Repertoires were generated with immunoSEQ multiplex PCR, while TCRdb's copy carries only in-frame clones and drops some. The table lists roughly 86,000 clones, about four fifths of them singletons, with 7% to 9% in the top ten. Sample: PBMCs, taken from a glioma patient treated with radiotherapy, temozolomide or both. The receptors originated from a man in his forties with glioma.

This clone was recorded once. The chain combines TRBV7-8 with TRBJ1-2; D gene unclear. There are 15 residues in the CDR3. Germline-derived CDR1 and CDR2 are SGHVS and FQNEAQ. The germline V and J ends were trimmed by 2 bases and 2 bases, with 12 bases remaining between them. DNA for the CDR3: TGTGCCAGCAGCTTAAGGCACCCGCTCAACTATGGCTACACCTTC. It specifies CASSLRHPLNYGYTF.

The J gene is TRBJ2-4, the V gene TRBV7-2; 10 bases agree with TRBD1. Trimming cost V 2 bases and J 1 base; bases outside gene matches: 8. CDR1 SGHTA and CDR2 FQGNSA come from the germline V gene. The CDR3 consists of 18 residues. DNA of the CDR3: TGTGCCAGCAGCTTAACCGGGACAGGGGTCATGGCCAAAAACATTCAGTACTTC. This encodes CASSLTGTGVMAKNIQYF.

This chain links TRBV7-2 with TRBJ2-1; D might be TRBD1 or TRBD2, each matching 5 bases. Germline CDR1 is SGHTA and CDR2 is FQGNSA. The CDR3 contains 16 residues. V lost 7 bases to trimming and J lost 5 bases, with 21 bases between them. The CDR3 nucleotides are TGTGCCAGCACCGCTTTGTCCGGGACGGCGAACAATGAGCAGTTCTTC. Its translation is CASTALSGTANNEQFF.

This chain joins TRBV13 and TRBJ1-5; D is unclear. V dropped 4 bases and J dropped 2 bases, with 12 bases sitting between them. Germline values: CDR1 PRHDT, CDR2 FYEKMQ (reference sequence). The CDR3 spans 15 residues. DNA for the CDR3: TGTGCCAGCAGCTCGGGAGGCCAGGGCAATCAGCCCCAGCATTTT. This encodes CASSSGGQGNQPQHF.

The chain combines TRBV11-2 with TRBJ1-4, with D maybe TRBD1 (5 bases). Germline lookup yields CDR1 SGHAT and CDR2 FQNNGV. V lost 2 bases, J lost 11 bases, and 21 bases lay in between. The CDR3 length is 16 residues. The CDR3 reads CASSLPPGRSGGKLFF. The CDR3 bases are TGTGCCAGCAGCTTACCCCCCGGGCGCTCGGGGGGGAAACTGTTTTTT.

The rearrangement uses TRBV4-2 and TRBJ2-6; D remains ambiguous. Germline V lookup: CDR1 LGHNA, CDR2 YNFKEQ. Trimming took off 4 bases at V and 4 bases at J, with 8 bases between the two ends. This CDR3 comprises 14 residues. CDR3 sequence: CASSPPSGANVLTF. The DNA for the CDR3 is TGTGCCAGCAGCCCCCCTTCAGGGGCCAACGTCCTGACTTTC.

Turning to this clone: Other DNA sequences in the sample encode the same CDR3. This chain connects TRBV7-2 to TRBJ2-7; D remains unclear. V was clipped by 1 base and J by 4 bases, with 5 bases between them. The CDR3 has 12 amino acids. Germline-derived CDR1 and CDR2 are SGHTA and FQGNSA. The CDR3 region has the DNA TGTGCCAGCAGCTTAGTGGGGTACGAGCAGTACTTC. Translation gives CASSLVGYEQYF.

This chain's CDR3 is CASSSPRTSGSYEQYF. CDR3 in DNA: TGTGCCAGCAGCTCACCCCGGACTAGCGGCTCCTACGAGCAGTACTTC. This chain connects TRBV5-4 to TRBJ2-7; 10 bases are shared with TRBD2. The CDR3 runs 16 residues. V shed 3 bases and J 0 bases; nucleotides not matched to a gene: 6. The germline V gene encodes CDR1 SGHNT and CDR2 YYREEE (reference sequence). Complete variable domain (other parts from reference TRBV5-4 and TRBJ2-7): ETGVTQSPTHLIKTRGQQVTLRCSSQSGHNTVSWYQQALGQGPQFIFQYYREEENGRGNFPPRFSGLQFPNYSSELNVNALELDDSALYLCASSSPRTSGSYEQYFGPGTRLTVT.

The chain couples TRBV4-2 to TRBJ2-2; D might be TRBD2 (6 bases). Trimming left V 3 bases short and J 4 bases short, with 18 bases between. The CDR3 contains 17 residues. The germline CDR1 and CDR2 sequences are LGHNA and YNFKEQ. The chain's CDR3 is CASSHPASTGGTGELFF. CDR3 sequence (DNA): TGTGCCAGCAGCCATCCAGCTAGCACCGGGGGCACCGGGGAGCTGTTTTTT.

The rearrangement links TRBV2 to TRBJ2-1, with D tentatively TRBD2 (5 bases). V was pared by 4 bases and J by 16 bases, with 17 bases between. The germline V gene encodes CDR1 SNHLY and CDR2 FYNNEI. This CDR3 comprises 12 residues. In nucleotides, the CDR3 is TGTGCCAGCAGTGGACCAGCGGCCCGCCGTTTCTTC. Translated: CASSGPAARRFF.

As to this clone: It is unclear where the CDR3 begins or ends on the DNA, so no DNA is shown, and the CDR3 is as TCRdb lists it. This chain links TRBV4-3 with TRBJ2-4; the D call TRBD2 from the table was never checked on the DNA. Germline lookup yields CDR1 LGHNA and CDR2 YSLEER. The CDR3 spans 21 amino acids, including both terminal residues. CDR3 sequence reads: CASSQAFFGKREGQAKNIQYF.

This clone was seen only a few times. This sequence joins TRBV2 and TRBJ2-3; no firm D call. This CDR3 region has 13 residues. V lost 7 bases, J lost 4 bases, and 12 bases lay in between. The germline gives CDR1 SNHLY, CDR2 FYNNEI. DNA for the CDR3: TGTGCCAGCATCTTCGGAGTTGCAGATACGCAGTATTTT. Amino acids: CASIFGVADTQYF. The full variable domain, its missing parts supplied by reference TRBV2 and TRBJ2-3, is EPEVTQTPSHQVTQMGQEVILRCVPISNHLYFYWYRQILGQKVEFLVSFYNNEISEKSEIFDDQFSVERPDGSNFTLKIRSTKLEDSAMYFCASIFGVADTQYFGPGTRLTVL.

The V call is TRBV6-6, the J call TRBJ2-5; D ambiguous. Germline loops: CDR1 MNHNY, CDR2 SVGAGI (reference sequence). The V end lost 6 bases, the J end lost 1 base, and 9 bases lay between the germline ends. The CDR3 spans 13 residues. CDR3 nucleotide sequence: TGTGCCAGCAGCCTGGACGGCCAAGAGACCCAGTACTTC. It is translated as CASSLDGQETQYF.

This chain connects TRBV5-6 to TRBJ1-4; 8 bases line up with TRBD1. The trim removed 2 bases at V and 8 bases at J, leaving 5 bases unmatched. Germline CDR1 SGHDT, CDR2 YYEEEE. The CDR3 has 14 amino acids. CDR3: CASSFGQGFEKLFF. The CDR3 DNA reads as TGTGCCAGCAGCTTTGGACAGGGCTTCGAAAAACTGTTTTTT.